What follows are 6 T cell receptor beta chains derived from one specimen sequenced in a study of cytomegalovirus exposure and HLA in healthy donors. The PCR used 60 Vbeta and 13 Jbeta primers. The data were produced by immunoSEQ multiplex PCR, yet TCRdb's version contains in-frame clones alone and is incomplete. The table shows about 150,000 clones, with about 72% occurring only once. The sample consisted of PBMCs. These receptors came from a male donor in good health and CMV-seronegative.

The chain combines TRBV5-5 with TRBJ2-1, with TRBD2 identical over 13 bases. The germline CDR1 and CDR2 sequences are SGHKS and YYEKEE (reference sequence). This CDR3 is built from 16 residues. The junction had 9 bases not matched to a gene; V was cut back by 4 bases and J by 8 bases. CDR3 DNA sequence: TGTGCCAGCAGCACCATCCGGACTAGCGGGAGCTATGAGCAGTTCTTC. Residues: CASSTIRTSGSYEQFF.

The gene calls are TRBV19 and TRBJ1-5; TRBD1 agrees at 7 bases. Germline trimming cut 7 bases from V and 5 bases from J; bases unmatched to any gene: 5. Germline CDR1 LNHDA, CDR2 SQIVND (reference sequence). The CDR3 consists of 13 residues. CDR3 nucleotides: TGTGCCAGTACAGGACAGGACTATCAGCCCCAGCATTTT. Amino acid sequence: CASTGQDYQPQHF.

This clone was observed a few times. The chain couples TRBV27 to TRBJ1-1; D ambiguous. The germline V and J ends were trimmed by 4 bases and 5 bases, with 14 bases remaining between them. This CDR3 is built from 14 residues. CDR1 is MNHEY, CDR2 SMNVEV, per germline (reference sequence). The CDR3 protein is CASSSRASGTEAFF. In nucleotides, the CDR3 is TGTGCCAGCAGTTCAAGGGCCTCGGGGACTGAAGCTTTCTTT.

This chain uses TRBV7-9 with TRBJ2-3, with TRBD2 as a possible D gene (7 bases). V lost 2 bases to trimming and J lost 4 bases, with 13 bases between them. Germline V gene lookup returns CDR1 SEHNR and CDR2 FQNEAQ (reference sequence). This CDR3 spans 15 amino acids. CDR3 coding DNA: TGTGCCAGCAGCTTATTGTTGGGGGGGCCAGATACGCAGTATTTT. Its protein product is CASSLLLGGPDTQYF.

This clone was seen only once. The CDR3 coding sequence is TGCGCCAGCAGCTTGGCCAGGGACAGGGTATACGAGCAGTACTTC. It yields the protein CASSLARDRVYEQYF. The V gene is TRBV5-1, the J gene TRBJ2-7; 9 nucleotides agree with TRBD1. Germline trimming cut 0 bases from V and 4 bases from J; bases unmatched to any gene: 5. Germline V lookup: CDR1 SGHRS, CDR2 YFSETQ. This CDR3 spans 15 amino acids.

The rearrangement uses TRBV4-1 and TRBJ2-3, with TRBD2 identical over 13 bases. The V gene end was trimmed by 1 base and the J gene end by 0 bases; junction bases not matched to a gene: 7. Germline CDR1 reads MGHRA; CDR2 reads YSYEKL. CDR3 length: 19 amino acids. The CDR3: CASSQGLAGGMGSTDTQYF. In DNA form, the CDR3 reads TGCGCCAGCAGCCAAGGACTAGCGGGAGGTATGGGGAGCACAGATACGCAGTATTTT.